Here is one T cell receptor beta chain with its context. Its specific antigen is unknown. The record has no base qualities; no much larger clone is one base away. TCRbeta CDR3 regions were amplified from genomic DNA by means of the immunoSEQ Assay, a bias-controlled multiplex PCR. Under the source paper's analysis protocol: The number of nucleated cells in each sample was estimated from the amplification of reference gene primers within the assay. To quantify the absolute abundance of each unique TCRbeta CDR3 rearrangement, sequence reads were collapsed and filtered. Productive Simpson clonality was computed per sample as the square root of Simpson's diversity index over productive rearrangements. TCRdb took this table from immuneACCESS and kept in-frame rearrangements with V and J called. Such tables lack part of the clones; where checked against another copy, unresolved V genes explain under half of the gap, and the rest is unexplained. The DNA was the basis for D and trimming; V, J and clone size are from that table. The sample table contains more than 350,000 clones; only one count was recorded for approximately 89% of them. The ten most abundant clones make up about 10% of the sample.

Including the terminal cysteine and phenylalanine, the CDR3 comprises 16 residues. The entry retains the CDR3 DNA only, 48 bases that are in frame from base 1. The germline V end is reduced by 1 base and the J end by 3 bases; junction bases left unmatched: 8. Taken from the germline V gene, the CDR1 and CDR2 loops are SGHTA and FQGNSA. This entry comes from a study of blood T cell repertoires in COVID-19 (dated by TCRdb to 2019 to 2021). About the investigation overall: Samples from collaborators originated in the United States, Italy and Spain and spanned both the acute and convalescent phases of COVID-19. The material from the prospective study consisted of cDNA or gDNA derived from T cells, B-cell-depleted T cells, or PBMCs. Subjects who had been exposed to COVID-19, were actively infected with it, or had recovered from it provided the deeply sampled blood TCRbeta repertoires that made up the dataset. A freely available public database, intended as a resource for researchers studying the immune response to SARS-CoV-2, is where the repertoires were released. The samples were drawn from two sources: the first 160 participants of the ongoing ImmuneRACE study, and 1,000 to 1,500 subjects contributed by 6 global collaborators. A de-identified subject ID, COVID-19 status, age in years and sex were almost always included in the sample metadata. Where available, HLA class I and class II types were obtained from metadata supplied by the sample provider rather than from assay-based typing.

Overall study results and their limits: The amount of clinical and demographic metadata varied by source and participant and was provided uncurated.

In Seattle, one collaborating source enrolled patients while the infection was active and tracked those patients longitudinally over the course of disease. Whole blood was collected in K2EDTA tubes by collaborating institutions according to the institutions' own protocols. Collaborator samples were shipped for TCRbeta analysis as frozen whole blood, isolated PBMCs, or DNA extracted from either sample type. Material: peripheral blood. This sequence originates from a woman aged 30 to 39 with COVID-19, enrolled during active disease. Here the chain combines TRBV7-2 and TRBJ2-5, with 7 bases matching TRBD2. The nucleotide sequence is given as TGTGCCAGCAGCTTAGGGGAGGGTGGGTCCGAAGAGACCCAGTACTTC. Its amino acids are CASSLGEGGSEETQYF. Reference TRBV7-2 and TRBJ2-5 proteins supply the regions before and after the CDR3; the full variable domain is: GAGVSQSPSNKVTEKGKDVELRCDPISGHTALYWYRQSLGQGLEFLIYFQGNSAPDKSGLPSDRFSAERTGGSVSTLTIQRTQQEDSAVYLCASSLGEGGSEETQYFGPGTRLLVL.